One sample yielded the 13 T cell receptor beta chains listed below, sequenced in a study of cytomegalovirus exposure and HLA in healthy donors. The study ran its PCR with 60 Vbeta and 13 Jbeta primers. The protocol was immunoSEQ multiplex PCR, while the TCRdb copy is restricted to in-frame clones and leaves out a portion. The sample table sets out some 150,000 clones. Sequencing was done on a sample of PBMCs. Receptors originate from a man aged 35 to 55 in good health and CMV-seronegative.

The genes are TRBV5-6 and TRBJ2-5; weak D call: TRBD2 (5 bases). Gene TRBJ2-7 matches the end of the DNA better, so the J call may be wrong. CDR1 is SGHDT and CDR2 is YYEEEE in the germline V gene. The CDR3 extends over 15 amino acids. This CDR3 reads CASSSWTGNPYEQYF. CDR3 nucleotides: TGTGCCAGCAGCTCCTGGACGGGAAACCCCTACGAGCAGTACTTC.

The chain has TRBV11-3 and TRBJ2-2; TRBD2 might be the D (5 bases). Per germline, CDR1 SGHNT and CDR2 YENEEA. Trimming left V 3 bases short and J 0 bases short, with 5 bases between. The CDR3 is made up of 14 amino acids. The CDR3 region is CASSLTTNTGELFF. Written as DNA, the CDR3 is TGTGCCAGCAGCTTGACTACGAACACCGGGGAGCTGTTTTTT.

V gene TRBV7-2 combines with J gene TRBJ1-6; weak D call: TRBD1 (5 bases). CDR3 length equals 17 residues. Germline-derived CDR1 and CDR2 are SGHTA and FQGNSA. Deletions cut 2 bases from V and 9 bases from J, with 20 bases between. The CDR3 loop is CASSLYGPHRFGSPLHF. CDR3 nucleotides: TGTGCCAGCAGCTTATACGGTCCACACAGGTTCGGTTCACCCCTCCACTTT.

The V and J genes are TRBV28 and TRBJ1-3; tentative D call: TRBD1 (5 bases). Per germline, CDR1 MDHEN and CDR2 SYDVKM. This CDR3 is built from 17 residues. Trimming removed 2 bases from V and 2 bases from J, with 16 bases in between. The CDR3 DNA reads as TGTGCCAGCAGTTTAGGAGGGTATAGGGGTCCTGGAAACACCATATATTTT. Its translation is CASSLGGYRGPGNTIYF.

Worth noting for this clone: In this CDR3 the conserved last residue, phenylalanine or tryptophan, is missing, so a read error is likely. The CDR3 loop reads CASSQKTGLGGTEAFL. The CDR3 DNA is TGTGCCAGCAGCCAAAAGACAGGGCTAGGGGGCACTGAAGCTTTCCTT. This chain links TRBV14 with TRBJ1-1, with 7 nucleotides matching TRBD1. Germline lookup yields CDR1 SGHDN and CDR2 FVKESK. This CDR3 region has 16 residues. The ends lost 2 bases at V and 4 bases at J; junction bases unmatched: 10.

The CDR3 region has the DNA TGTGCCAGCAGGGCACCAAACACCGGGGAGCTGTTTTTT. Translated, it gives CASRAPNTGELFF. The chain carries TRBV7-9 and TRBJ2-2, with D hard to call. CDR1 and CDR2 from the germline V gene are SEHNR and FQNEAQ (reference sequence). The ends were cut back, 6 bases at V and 2 bases at J, with 7 bases in the middle. This CDR3 is built from 13 residues.

The CDR3 DNA sequence: TGTGCCAGCCGGGGACTAGCGGGGCACGAGCAGTACTTC. It yields the protein CASRGLAGHEQYF. The rearrangement links TRBV27 to TRBJ2-7; 13 bases are shared with TRBD2. This CDR3 region has 13 residues. V dropped 8 bases and J dropped 5; count of bases not matched to a gene: 3. CDR1 is MNHEY and CDR2 is SMNVEV in the germline V gene (reference sequence).

The gene calls are TRBV7-9 and TRBJ1-2; tentative D call: TRBD1 (5 bases). This CDR3 is 15 amino acids long. The germline V and J ends were trimmed by 2 bases and 4 bases, with 14 bases remaining between them. CDR1 is SEHNR, CDR2 FQNEAQ, per germline (reference sequence). CDR3 sequence: CASSLNGAALYGYTF. The CDR3 DNA reads TGTGCCAGCAGCTTAAATGGGGCGGCCCTCTATGGCTACACCTTC.

V gene TRBV27 combines with J gene TRBJ1-3; D gene uncertain. The V gene's germline CDR1 is MNHEY and CDR2 SMNVEV (reference sequence). This CDR3 is 13 amino acids long. With 3 bases removed from V and 3 bases from J, the gap between germline ends came to 6 bases. CDR3 amino acids: CASSFSYGNTIYF. CDR3 DNA: TGTGCCAGCAGTTTTTCTTATGGAAACACCATATATTTT.

V gene TRBV5-1 combines with J gene TRBJ1-1; D is unresolved. CDR3 length: 15 residues. The V gene's germline CDR1 is SGHRS and CDR2 YFSETQ. V lost 1 base to trimming and J lost 2 bases, with 12 bases between them. The CDR3 region is CASSLSGGINTEAFF. CDR3 nucleotides: TGCGCCAGCAGCTTGAGTGGAGGGATCAACACTGAAGCTTTCTTT.

This chain links TRBV29-1 with TRBJ2-1; D call uncertain. The V and J ends lost 4 bases and 8 bases respectively, with 9 bases between them. The CDR3 loop spans 11 amino acids. The germline gives CDR1 SQVTM, CDR2 ANQGSEA. The CDR3 DNA sequence: TGCAGCGTTGTTTACCAGGATGAGCAGTTCTTC. Translating gives CSVVYQDEQFF.

J is TRBJ2-7 and V is TRBV5-1; 15 bases line up with TRBD2. J was trimmed by 7 bases and V by 0 bases; bases with no gene match: 2. The CDR3 extends over 15 amino acids. Germline CDR1 is SGHRS and CDR2 is YFSETQ. CDR3 DNA: TGCGCCAGCAGCTTGGGGACTAGCGGGGGGGGAGAGCAGTACTTC. Translating it yields CASSLGTSGGGEQYF.

This chain joins TRBV5-6 and TRBJ2-5; 8 nucleotides line up with TRBD1. The end of the DNA fits TRBJ2-7 better, so the J call may be wrong. Germline values: CDR1 SGHDT, CDR2 YYEEEE. There are 15 residues in the CDR3. The CDR3 region has the DNA TGTGCCAGCAGCCCCGGGACAGGTTTCTCCTACGAGCAGTACTTC. It codes for CASSPGTGFSYEQYF.